The clone carrying this T cell receptor beta chain was observed a single time. This entry is derived from a study of blood T cell repertoires in COVID-19. Across the whole study: Samples came from the United States, Italy and Spain, spanning acute and convalescent COVID-19.

Assay: immunoSEQ multiplex PCR; the TCRdb copy retains only in-frame clones and omits some. Here the sample spans more than 85,000 clones, about 87% being singletons. Germline V gives CDR1 MNHEY, CDR2 SVGEGT. The CDR3 sequence is 14 residues long. The V segment lost 2 bases and the J segment 4 bases; nucleotides outside the gene matches: 1. The chain combines TRBV6-2 or TRBV6-3 with TRBJ1-5; 8 bases line up with TRBD1. The receptor comes from a man over 45 with active or convalescent COVID-19. Source material: peripheral blood. CDR3 DNA: TGTGCCAGCAGTTACAACAGGGGGAATCAGCCCCAGCATTTT. Protein product: CASSYNRGNQPQHF.